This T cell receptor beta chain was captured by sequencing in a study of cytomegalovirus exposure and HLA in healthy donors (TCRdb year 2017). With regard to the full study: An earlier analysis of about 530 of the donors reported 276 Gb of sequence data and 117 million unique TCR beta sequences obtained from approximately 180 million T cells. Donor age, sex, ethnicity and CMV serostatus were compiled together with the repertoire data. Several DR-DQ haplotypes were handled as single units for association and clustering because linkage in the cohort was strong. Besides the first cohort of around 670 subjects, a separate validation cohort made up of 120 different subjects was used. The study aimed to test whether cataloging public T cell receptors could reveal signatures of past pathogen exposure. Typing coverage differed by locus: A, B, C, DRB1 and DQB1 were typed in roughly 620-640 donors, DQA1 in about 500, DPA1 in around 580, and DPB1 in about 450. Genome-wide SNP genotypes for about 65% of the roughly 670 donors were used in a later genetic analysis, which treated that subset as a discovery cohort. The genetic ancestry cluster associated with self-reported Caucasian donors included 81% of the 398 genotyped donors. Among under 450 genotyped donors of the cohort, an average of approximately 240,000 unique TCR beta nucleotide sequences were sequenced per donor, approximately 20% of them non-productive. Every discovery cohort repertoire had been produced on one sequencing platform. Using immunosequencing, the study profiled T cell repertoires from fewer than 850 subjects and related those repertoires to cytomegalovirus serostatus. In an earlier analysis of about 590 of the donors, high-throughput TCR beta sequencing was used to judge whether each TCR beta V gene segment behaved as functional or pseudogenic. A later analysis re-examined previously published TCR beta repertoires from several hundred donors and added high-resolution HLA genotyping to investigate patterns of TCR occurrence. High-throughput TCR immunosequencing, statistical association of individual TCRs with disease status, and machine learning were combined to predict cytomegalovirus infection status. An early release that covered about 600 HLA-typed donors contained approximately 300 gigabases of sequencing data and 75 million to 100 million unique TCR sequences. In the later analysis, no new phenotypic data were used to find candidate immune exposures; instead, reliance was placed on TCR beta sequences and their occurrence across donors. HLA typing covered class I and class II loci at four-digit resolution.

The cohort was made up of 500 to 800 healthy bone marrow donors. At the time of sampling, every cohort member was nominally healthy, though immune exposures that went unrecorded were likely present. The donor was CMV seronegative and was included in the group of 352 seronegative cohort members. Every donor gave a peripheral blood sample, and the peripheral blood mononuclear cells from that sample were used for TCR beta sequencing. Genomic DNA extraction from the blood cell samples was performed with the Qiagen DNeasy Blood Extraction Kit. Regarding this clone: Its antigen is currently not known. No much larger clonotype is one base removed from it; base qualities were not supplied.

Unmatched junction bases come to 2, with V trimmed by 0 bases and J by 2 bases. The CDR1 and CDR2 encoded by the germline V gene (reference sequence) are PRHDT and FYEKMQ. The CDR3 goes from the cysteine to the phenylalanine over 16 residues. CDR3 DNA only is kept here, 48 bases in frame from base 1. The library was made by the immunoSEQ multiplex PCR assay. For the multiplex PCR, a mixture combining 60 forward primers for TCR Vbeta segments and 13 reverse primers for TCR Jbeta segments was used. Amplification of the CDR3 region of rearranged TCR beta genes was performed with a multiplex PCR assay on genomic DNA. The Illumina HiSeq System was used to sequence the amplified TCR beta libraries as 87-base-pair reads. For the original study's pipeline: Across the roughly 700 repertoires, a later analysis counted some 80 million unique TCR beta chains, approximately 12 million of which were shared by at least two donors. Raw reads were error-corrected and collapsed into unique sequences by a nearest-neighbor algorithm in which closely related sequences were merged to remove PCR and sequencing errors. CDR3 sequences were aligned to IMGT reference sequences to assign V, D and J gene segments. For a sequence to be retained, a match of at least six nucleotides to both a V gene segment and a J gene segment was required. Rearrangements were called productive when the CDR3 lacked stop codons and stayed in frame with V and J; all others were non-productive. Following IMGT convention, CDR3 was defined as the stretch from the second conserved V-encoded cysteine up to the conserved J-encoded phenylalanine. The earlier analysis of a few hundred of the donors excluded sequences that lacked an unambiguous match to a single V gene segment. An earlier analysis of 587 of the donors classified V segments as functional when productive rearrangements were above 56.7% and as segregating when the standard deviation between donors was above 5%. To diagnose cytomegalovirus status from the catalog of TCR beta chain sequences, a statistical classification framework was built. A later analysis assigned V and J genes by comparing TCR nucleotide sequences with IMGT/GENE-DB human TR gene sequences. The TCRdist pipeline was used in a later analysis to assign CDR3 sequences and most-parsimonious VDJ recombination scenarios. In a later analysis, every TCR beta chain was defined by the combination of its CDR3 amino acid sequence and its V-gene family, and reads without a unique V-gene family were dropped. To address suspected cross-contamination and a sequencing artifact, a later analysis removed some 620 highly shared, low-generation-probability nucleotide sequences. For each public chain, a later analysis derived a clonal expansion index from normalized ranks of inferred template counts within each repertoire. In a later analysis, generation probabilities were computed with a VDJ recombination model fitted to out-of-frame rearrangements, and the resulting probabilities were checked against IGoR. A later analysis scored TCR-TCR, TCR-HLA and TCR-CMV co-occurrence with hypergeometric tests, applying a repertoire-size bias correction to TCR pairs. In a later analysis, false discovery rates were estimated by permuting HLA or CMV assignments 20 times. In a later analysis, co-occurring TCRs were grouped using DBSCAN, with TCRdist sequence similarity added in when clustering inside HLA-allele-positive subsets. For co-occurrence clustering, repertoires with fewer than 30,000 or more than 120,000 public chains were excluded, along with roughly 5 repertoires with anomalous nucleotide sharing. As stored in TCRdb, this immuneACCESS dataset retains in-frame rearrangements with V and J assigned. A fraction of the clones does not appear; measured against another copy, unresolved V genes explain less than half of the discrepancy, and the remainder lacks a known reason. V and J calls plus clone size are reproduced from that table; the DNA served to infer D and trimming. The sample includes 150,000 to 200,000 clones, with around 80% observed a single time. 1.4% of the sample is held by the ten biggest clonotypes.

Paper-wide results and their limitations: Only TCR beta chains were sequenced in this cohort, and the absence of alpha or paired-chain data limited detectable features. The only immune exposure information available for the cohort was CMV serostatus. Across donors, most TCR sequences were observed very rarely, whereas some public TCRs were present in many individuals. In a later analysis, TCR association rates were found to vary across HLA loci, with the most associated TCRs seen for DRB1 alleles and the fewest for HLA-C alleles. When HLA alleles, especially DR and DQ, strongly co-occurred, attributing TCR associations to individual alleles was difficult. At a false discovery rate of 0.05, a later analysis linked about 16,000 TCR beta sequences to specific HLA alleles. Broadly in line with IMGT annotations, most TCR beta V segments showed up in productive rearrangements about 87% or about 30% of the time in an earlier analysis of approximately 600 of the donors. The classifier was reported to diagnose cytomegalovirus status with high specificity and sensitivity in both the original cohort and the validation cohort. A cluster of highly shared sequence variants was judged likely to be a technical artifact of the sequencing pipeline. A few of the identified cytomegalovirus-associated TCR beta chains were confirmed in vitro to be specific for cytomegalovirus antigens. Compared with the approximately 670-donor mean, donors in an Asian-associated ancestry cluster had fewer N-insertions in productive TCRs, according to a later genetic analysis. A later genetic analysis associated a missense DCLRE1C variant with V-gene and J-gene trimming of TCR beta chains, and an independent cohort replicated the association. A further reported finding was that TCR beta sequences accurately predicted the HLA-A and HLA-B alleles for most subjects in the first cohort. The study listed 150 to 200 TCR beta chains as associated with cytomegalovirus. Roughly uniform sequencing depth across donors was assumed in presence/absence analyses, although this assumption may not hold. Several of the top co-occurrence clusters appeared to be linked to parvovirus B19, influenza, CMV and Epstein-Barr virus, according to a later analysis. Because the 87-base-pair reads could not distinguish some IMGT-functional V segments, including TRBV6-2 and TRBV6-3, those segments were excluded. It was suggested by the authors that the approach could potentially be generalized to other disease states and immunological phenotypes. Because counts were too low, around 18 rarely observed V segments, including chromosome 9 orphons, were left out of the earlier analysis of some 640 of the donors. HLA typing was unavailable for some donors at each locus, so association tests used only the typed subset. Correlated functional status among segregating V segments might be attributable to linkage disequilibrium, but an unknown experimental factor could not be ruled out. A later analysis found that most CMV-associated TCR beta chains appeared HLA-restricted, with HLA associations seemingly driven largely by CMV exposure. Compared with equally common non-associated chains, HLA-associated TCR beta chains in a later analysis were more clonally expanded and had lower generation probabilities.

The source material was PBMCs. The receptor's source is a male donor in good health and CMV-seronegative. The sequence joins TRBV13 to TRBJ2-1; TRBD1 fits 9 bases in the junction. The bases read TGTGCCAGCAGCTTAGGCGGGACAGGGCCCTACAATGAGCAGTTCTTC. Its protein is CASSLGGTGPYNEQFF.